This T cell receptor (beta chain) was obtained from a study of blood T cell repertoires in COVID-19. Some clones are missing from TCRdb's copy, which holds only in-frame ones; the method was immunoSEQ multiplex PCR. Here the sample spans about 42,000 clones, more than 75% being singletons. V lost 4 bases and J lost 11, with 20 bases in between. The CDR3 consists of 14 residues. CDR1 is SNHLY and CDR2 is FYNNEI in the germline V gene. The count of this clone is one. The source material was peripheral blood. This clonotype was obtained from a man older than 75 with acute or convalescent COVID-19. The chain is built from TRBV2 and TRBJ1-1; D remains ambiguous. CDR3 region: CASSVERVSLGAFF. CDR3 DNA sequence: TGTGCCAGCAGTGTAGAGAGGGTATCGTTGGGGGCTTTCTTT.